This TCR beta chain was recorded in a study of T-cell memory formation after mild COVID-19. Study summary: The two donors had largely donor-specific TCR clusters. Study-wide findings and caveats: CD4+ contracting clones lay mainly in CM and EM, CD8+ ones in EMRA.

Constant-segment-primed 5'RACE gave TCR alpha and TCR beta cDNA libraries with sample barcodes and UMIs. Via MiXCR, TCRdb re-called the 5' RACE reads, giving one row per CDR3 protein. The sample lists under 300,000 distinct CDR3 sequences; 7.5% to 9.5% were seen once. Turning to this clonotype: Its antigen remains unknown.

V lost 6 bases and J 4 bases, leaving 12 bases between the germline ends. In germline, CDR1 is DFQATT, CDR2 SNEGSKA (reference sequence). This CDR3 has 12 residues. The chain links TRBV20-1 to TRBJ2-5; D possibly corresponds to TRBD1 (6 bases). The origin of this receptor is a man between 18 and 35 years old who had mild COVID-19 (a few samples of this study predate the infection). Cell type and time point are not known. The specimen was PBMCs or a T cell subset sorted from them (not recorded which). The CDR3 loop is CSADGRGETQYF. DNA for the CDR3: TGCAGTGCGGATGGCAGGGGAGAGACCCAGTACTTC.